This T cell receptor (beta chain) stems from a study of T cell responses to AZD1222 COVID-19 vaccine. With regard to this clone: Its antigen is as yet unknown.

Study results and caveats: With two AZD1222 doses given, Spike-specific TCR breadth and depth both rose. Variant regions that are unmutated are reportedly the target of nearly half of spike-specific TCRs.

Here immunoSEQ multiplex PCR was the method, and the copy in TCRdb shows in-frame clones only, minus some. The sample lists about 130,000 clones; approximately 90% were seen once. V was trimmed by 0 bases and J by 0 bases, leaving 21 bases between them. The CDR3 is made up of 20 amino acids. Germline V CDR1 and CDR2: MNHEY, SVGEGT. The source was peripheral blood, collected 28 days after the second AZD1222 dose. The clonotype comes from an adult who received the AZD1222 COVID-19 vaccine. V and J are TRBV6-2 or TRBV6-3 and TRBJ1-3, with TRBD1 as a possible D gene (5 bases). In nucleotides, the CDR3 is TGTGCCAGCAGTTACTCGTCTCAGGCTGGCAGTGACAGCTCTGGAAACACCATATATTTT. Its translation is CASSYSSQAGSDSSGNTIYF.